This T cell receptor (beta chain) was identified during a study of CD8+CD57+ T cells in acquired aplastic anemia. All patients picked for sequencing had shown, by flow cytometry, an expansion of CD8+CD57+ cells. Investigators profiled TCR beta VDJ and CDR3 from genomic DNA template. TCRdb reprocessed the reads with MiXCR, giving one entry per CDR3 protein. The sample holds approximately 170,000 distinct CDR3 sequences, roughly 50% seen once. Germline CDR1 reads LNHDA; CDR2 reads SQIVND (reference sequence). The CDR3 contains 15 residues. J lost 4 bases, V lost 6 bases, and 9 bases had no gene match. The chain couples TRBV19 to TRBJ1-5; 7 nucleotides match TRBD1. The sequenced material came from sorted CD4+, CD8+, or CD8+CD57+ T cells (not recorded which) from PBMCs. The receptor's source is a human donor with aplastic anemia. The CDR3 DNA reads TGTGCCAGTAGCATACCGGGACAGCGGAATCAGCCCCAGCATTTT. It translates to CASSIPGQRNQPQHF.